This TCR beta chain derives from a study of T cells expressing NK-cell markers. Study background: Sequenced donors, eight in total, included seven who were HCMV-seropositive and one who was seronegative.

TCRdb derives one entry per CDR3 protein from the 5' RACE reads, leaving out DNA. The table for this sample gives about 260,000 distinct CDR3 sequences. For this clonotype: Its antigen is not known.

The CDR3 runs to 13 residues. CDR1 and CDR2 from the germline V gene are MNHNS and SASEGT. Points from the study as a whole: CD8+ T cells in 5 to 7 donors included dominant NKG2C+ clonotypes at roughly 1.0-7.0%. In a handful of donors, dominant clonotypes made up about 28.3-65% of CD3+CD56-NKG2C+ cells.

The sequencing sample was made of blood T cells: a sorted CD56 or NKG2C T cell subset, CD4+ or CD8+ T cells, or bulk PBMC T cells (not recorded which). The V call is TRBV6-1, the J call TRBJ2-5; TCRdb selects TRBD1, and the lack of DNA leaves this call unchecked. The origin of this receptor is a man aged 18 to 30 in good health. CDR3 amino acids: CASSKGRGQTQYF.